The rows below give T cell receptor beta chains drawn from one sample of a study of cytomegalovirus exposure and HLA in healthy donors. Measured with immunoSEQ multiplex PCR; TCRdb has only the in-frame clones, and not every one. The sample has about 120,000 clones, around 85% seen once; the top ten hold roughly 2%. The specimen sequenced was PBMCs. The receptors were sampled from a woman aged 25 to 39 in good health and CMV-seronegative. Each CDR3 is given with its conserved first and last residue. D genes are given only for firm matches. Expanded clones get a size class; other rows say once, few or many, or leave the size out.

>NA|TRBJ2-7|TRBV7-2|TRBD2
CASSFGTSSYEQYF
TGTGCCAGCAGCTTTGGGACTAGCTCCTACGAGCAGTACTTC
>NA|TRBJ1-1|TRBV7-2|TRBD1
CASSLAGGGNTEAFF
TGTGCCAGCAGCTTAGCAGGGGGCGGGAACACTGAAGCTTTCTTT
>many|TRBJ2-7|TRBV9|NA
CASSVAPGGGGAGEQYF
TGTGCCAGCAGCGTAGCCCCCGGAGGGGGCGGAGCCGGCGAGCAGTACTTC
>NA|TRBJ2-3|TRBV19|TRBD1
CASSIGTGEVWAADTQYF
TGTGCCAGTAGTATAGGGACAGGGGAAGTTTGGGCGGCAGATACGCAGTATTTT
>once|TRBJ2-1|TRBV5-1|TRBD1
CASSGGTGDYNEQFF
TGCGCCAGCAGCGGGGGGACAGGGGACTACAATGAGCAGTTCTTC
>NA|TRBJ2-7|TRBV27|NA
CASSLALALGEQYF
TGTGCCAGCAGTTTAGCACTAGCATTAGGCGAGCAGTACTTC
>NA|TRBJ1-1|TRBV27|TRBD1
CASSHGTGGTEAFF
TGTGCCAGCAGTCACGGGACAGGGGGCACTGAAGCTTTCTTT
>NA|TRBJ1-6|TRBV5-6|NA
CASSLTGFLSPLHF
TGTGCCAGCAGCTTAACGGGGTTTCTCTCACCCCTCCACTTT
>NA|TRBJ2-7|TRBV7-9|TRBD1
CASSLTGTAAEQYF
TGTGCCAGCAGCTTAACCGGGACAGCGGCCGAGCAGTACTTC
>once|TRBJ2-2|TRBV9|TRBD1
CASSAGVGQLNTGELFF
TGTGCCAGCAGCGCAGGGGTGGGACAGCTGAACACCGGGGAGCTGTTTTTT
>NA|TRBJ2-1|TRBV5-6|NA
CASSLRGLTEQFF
TGTGCCAGCAGCTTGAGGGGGTTGACTGAGCAGTTCTTC
>NA|TRBJ2-7|TRBV6-5|TRBD2
CASSYSGGSPSYEQYF
TGTGCCAGCAGTTACTCGGGAGGGTCCCCATCCTACGAGCAGTACTTC
>NA|TRBJ2-7|TRBV5-1|TRBD1
CASSGGQGGHEQYF
TGCGCCAGCAGCGGGGGACAGGGGGGCCACGAGCAGTACTTC
>NA|TRBJ1-2|TRBV5-1|NA
CASSADTYGYTF
TGCGCCAGCAGCGCGGACACCTATGGCTACACCTTC
>NA|TRBJ2-1|TRBV27|NA
CASSFIRGNEQFF
TGTGCCAGCAGCTTTATTAGGGGCAATGAGCAGTTCTTC
>NA|TRBJ2-2|TRBV27|TRBD2
CASSSSGDTNTGELFF
TGTGCCAGCAGCTCCAGCGGGGATACTAACACCGGGGAGCTGTTTTTT
>NA|TRBJ1-1|TRBV7-2|TRBD1
CASSDPYRGENTEAFF
TGTGCCAGCAGCGACCCCTACAGGGGCGAGAACACTGAAGCTTTCTTT
>NA|TRBJ2-7|TRBV7-3|TRBD2
CASSTTSGGNSYEQYF
TGTGCCAGCAGCACGACTAGCGGGGGGAACTCCTACGAGCAGTACTTC
>NA|TRBJ2-3|TRBV4-3|TRBD2
CASSPGMSGGPTTDTQYF
TGCGCCAGCAGCCCAGGGATGAGCGGGGGGCCGACTACAGATACGCAGTATTTT
>NA|TRBJ1-2|TRBV2|NA
CASSEGGSQGYTF
TGTGCCAGCAGTGAAGGGGGCAGCCAGGGCTACACCTTC
>NA|TRBJ1-1|TRBV2|NA
CASSTKQGGAFF
TGTGCCAGCAGTACAAAACAGGGTGGCGCTTTCTTT
>NA|TRBJ2-2|TRBV2|TRBD2
CASTREGVTNTGELFF
TGTGCCAGCACCCGGGAGGGGGTAACGAACACCGGGGAGCTGTTTTTT
>NA|TRBJ2-7|TRBV4-3|NA
CASSQESGEASYEQYF
TGCGCCAGCAGCCAAGAGAGCGGCGAAGCCTCCTACGAGCAGTACTTC
>NA|TRBJ2-4|TRBV30|NA
CAWMSAWAAEAKNIQYF
TGTGCCTGGATGAGCGCCTGGGCAGCGGAAGCCAAAAACATTCAGTACTTC
>NA|TRBJ2-5|TRBV2|TRBD1
CASRRGTGGQEETQYF
TGTGCCAGCAGGAGGGGGACAGGGGGCCAGGAAGAGACCCAGTACTTC